Here is one TCR beta chain with its context. This specimen comes from a study of control samples from healthy donors and cancer patients. Per germline, CDR1 MNHEY and CDR2 SVGAGI. Trimming took 6 bases from V and 4 from J, leaving 12 bases between them. There are 13 residues in the CDR3. TCRdb's copy holds only in-frame clones and misses some; the assay was immunoSEQ multiplex PCR. Of 100,000 to 150,000 clones detected, more than 85% appear once; the ten largest clones hold just over 8.5%. This TCR came from a man aged 18 to 30 in good health. The genes are TRBV6-5 and TRBJ1-2; the D gene is possibly TRBD1 (5 bases). Sequencing was carried out using blood. Written as DNA, the CDR3 is TGTGCCAGCAGACAGGCGTCTGGCTATGGCTACACCTTC. Residues: CASRQASGYGYTF.